The T cell receptor (beta chain) under discussion was sequenced for a study of T cell responses to AZD1222 COVID-19 vaccine. Whole-study findings and limits: There were mostly white British donors and more females than males, and clonal diversity was possibly underestimated. With two AZD1222 doses given, Spike-specific TCR breadth and depth both rose.

As regards this clone: Its antigen is as yet unknown.

Only in-frame clones appear in the TCRdb table, and some are missing; sequencing was by immunoSEQ multiplex PCR. This table holds about 140,000 clones, approximately 90% found once. CDR3 size: 15 residues. J lost 1 base, V lost 0 bases, and 2 bases had no gene match. The rearrangement uses TRBV23-1 and TRBJ1-1; 7 bases agree with TRBD1. TRBV23-1 is reported as an ORF; its role is uncertain. The input for sequencing was peripheral blood, taken 28 days after the second AZD1222 dose. This clonotype was obtained from an adult who received the AZD1222 COVID-19 vaccine. CDR3 sequence (DNA): TGCGCCAGCAGTCAATCGGCAGGGGGGAACACTGAAGCTTTCTTT. As protein: CASSQSAGGNTEAFF.